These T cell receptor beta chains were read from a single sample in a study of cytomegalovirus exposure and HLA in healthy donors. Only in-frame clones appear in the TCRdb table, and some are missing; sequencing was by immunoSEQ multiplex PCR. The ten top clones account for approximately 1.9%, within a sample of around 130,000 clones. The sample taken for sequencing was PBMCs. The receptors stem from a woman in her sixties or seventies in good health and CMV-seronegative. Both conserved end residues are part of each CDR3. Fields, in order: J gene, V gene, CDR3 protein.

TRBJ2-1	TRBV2	CASSEVSGGTSEQFF
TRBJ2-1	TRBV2	CASSQGLAGGDNEQFF
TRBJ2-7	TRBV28	CASSLTGLNYEQYF
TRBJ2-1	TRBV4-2	CASSRNDRVMGNEQFF
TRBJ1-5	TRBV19	CASTGGGWGNQPQHF
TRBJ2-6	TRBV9	CASSVVPGLVPGANVLTF
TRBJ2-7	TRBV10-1	CASSESGTSGGREGEQYF
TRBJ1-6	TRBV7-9	CASSLSQGNSPLHF
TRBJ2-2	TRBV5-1	CASSLTGDNGELFF
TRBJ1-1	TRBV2	CASSEALGFRGNTEAFF
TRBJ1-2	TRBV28	CASSHRTGVGGYTF
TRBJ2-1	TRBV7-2	CASSLRASGGYNEQFF
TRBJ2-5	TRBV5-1	CASSLDLAGVGETQYF
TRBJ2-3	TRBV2	CASSELGLAGVADTQYF
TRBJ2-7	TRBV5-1	CASSLPSGDEQYF
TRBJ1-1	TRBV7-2	CASSKNSNTEAFF
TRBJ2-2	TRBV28	CASNLGGASTGELFF
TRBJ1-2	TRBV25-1	CASSDYTGGSGYTF
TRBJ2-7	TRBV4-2	CASSQDTDVDEQYF
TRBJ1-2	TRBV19	CASSTPGETGSYGYTF
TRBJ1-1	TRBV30	CALKTGGNTEAFF
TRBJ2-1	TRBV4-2	CASSFTGQPSYNEQFF
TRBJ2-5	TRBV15	CATRTGGGETQYF
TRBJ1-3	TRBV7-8	CASSSRTGNTIYF